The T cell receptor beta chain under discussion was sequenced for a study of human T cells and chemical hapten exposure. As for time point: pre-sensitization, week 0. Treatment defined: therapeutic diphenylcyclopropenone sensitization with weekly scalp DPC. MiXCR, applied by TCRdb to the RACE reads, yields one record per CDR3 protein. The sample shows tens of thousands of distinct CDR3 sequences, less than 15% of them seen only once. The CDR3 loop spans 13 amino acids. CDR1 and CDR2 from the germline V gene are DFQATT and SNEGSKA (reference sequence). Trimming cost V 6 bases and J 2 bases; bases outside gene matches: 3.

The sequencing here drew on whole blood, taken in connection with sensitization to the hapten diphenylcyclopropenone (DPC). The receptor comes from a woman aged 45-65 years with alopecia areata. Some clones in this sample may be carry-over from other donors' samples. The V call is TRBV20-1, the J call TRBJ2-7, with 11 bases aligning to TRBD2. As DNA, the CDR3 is TGCAGTGCCATAGCGGGAGGGCCCTACGAGCAGTACTTC. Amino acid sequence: CSAIAGGPYEQYF.